This entry is about one T cell receptor (beta chain). What it binds is unknown. With 5 bases removed from V and 3 bases from J, the gap between germline ends came to 10 bases. CDR3 length equals 14 residues. This entry is derived from a study of response to subunit inactivated influenza vaccine. TCRdb fed the RT-PCR reads into MiXCR, producing one record per CDR3 protein. The repertoire holds 530,000 or so distinct CDR3 sequences, with roughly 27% as singletons. Overall study findings and caveats: Each seasonal flu vaccination may recruit only limited new T cells, authors suggested.

The chain is built from TRBV12-3 or TRBV12-4 and TRBJ2-2; TRBD2 might be the D (6 bases). The sample here was CD4+ T cells sorted from PBMCs, taken 5 days after vaccination. The sequence derives from a man in his fifties who received an inactivated influenza vaccine. The DNA for the CDR3 is TGTGCCAGCAGTCGGGACTTATACACCGGGGAGCTGTTTTTT. Protein: CASSRDLYTGELFF.